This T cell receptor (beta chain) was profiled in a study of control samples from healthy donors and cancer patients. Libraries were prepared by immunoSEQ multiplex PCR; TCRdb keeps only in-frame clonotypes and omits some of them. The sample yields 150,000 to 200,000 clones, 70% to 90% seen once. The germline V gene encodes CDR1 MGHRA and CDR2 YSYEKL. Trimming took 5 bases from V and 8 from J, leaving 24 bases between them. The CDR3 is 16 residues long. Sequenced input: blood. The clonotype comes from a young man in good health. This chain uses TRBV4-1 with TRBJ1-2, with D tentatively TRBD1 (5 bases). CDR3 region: CASSFSPSEGRSGYTF. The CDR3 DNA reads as TGCGCCAGCAGCTTTTCCCCCAGTGAGGGGCGCTCCGGCTACACCTTC.